This T cell receptor (beta chain) came from a study of regulatory T cells in long-lasting Graves disease. Overall study results and limits: Patients whose Graves' disease persisted exhibited lower TCR diversity than those newly diagnosed.

Sequencing libraries for TCR beta were prepared with iRepertoire HTBI primers and Arm-PCR of CDR3 regions. Per the study methods: Identification across samples found approximately 60 TRBV and around 15 TRBJ segments. TCRdb redid the calling of the multiplex PCR reads with MiXCR, one entry per CDR3 protein. TCRdb, not the original authors, processed these V and J calls. Of about 320,000 distinct CDR3 sequences in the sample, under 20% were seen once. Time point specified: newly diagnosed GD, antithyroid drugs for less than 3 months. Preparation of the TCR library used RNA extracted from PBMCs. Guidelines of the American Thyroid Association were used to diagnose Graves' disease. This clonotype came up many times. Its target is not known. The sequence derives from a female donor with Graves disease. Specimen: peripheral blood mononuclear cells (PBMCs), collected at new diagnosis, from a patient treated with antithyroid drugs.

CDR3 sequence reads: CASSLKGAAPVLNYGYTF. CDR3 bases: TGTGCCAGCAGTTTGAAGGGTGCGGCCCCCGTCCTTAACTATGGCTACACCTTC. The chain employs TRBV28 and TRBJ1-2; no firm D call. The CDR3 consists of 18 residues. Per the germline V gene, CDR1 is MDHEN and CDR2 is SYDVKM. V lost 3 bases to trimming and J lost 1 base, with 21 bases between them.